This T cell receptor beta chain was identified in a study of blood T cell repertoires in COVID-19. Across the whole study: From the United States, Italy and Spain came samples of acute and convalescent COVID-19. From T cells, B-cell-depleted T cells, or PBMCs came the material, which was cDNA or gDNA.

Under the authors' procedure: How many nucleated cells were present was estimated from reference gene primer amplification. Profiled with immunoSEQ multiplex PCR; TCRdb holds only in-frame clones, not every one. The V and J calls and clone size were taken over from that table, and D and trimming were inferred from the DNA. The sample lists approximately 270,000 clones, approximately 85% occurring once. The ends lost 4 bases at V and 7 bases at J; junction bases unmatched: 9. Germline values: CDR1 SGHRS, CDR2 YFSETQ. This CDR3 has 14 amino acids. V gene TRBV5-1 combines with J gene TRBJ1-2; 8 bases are a match to TRBD1. The clonotype comes from a woman between 65 and 79 years old with acute or convalescent COVID-19. Sequencing was carried out using peripheral blood. The CDR3 sequence is CASSQRQGTGGYTF. DNA for the CDR3: TGCGCCAGCAGCCAAAGACAGGGGACGGGTGGCTACACCTTC.